The rows below give T cell receptor beta chains drawn from one sample of a study of blood T cell repertoires in COVID-19. Only in-frame clones appear in the TCRdb table, and some are missing; sequencing was by immunoSEQ multiplex PCR. The table shows tens of thousands of clones, with just over 85% occurring only once. Sequencing was carried out using peripheral blood. Receptor source: a man aged 65-85 years with acute or convalescent COVID-19. Each CDR3 is given with its conserved first and last residue. The D gene is left open where the match is weak. Where a row states a size, it is once, few, many or the class of an expanded clone; other rows omit it.

V gene: TRBV18; clone size: .; J gene: TRBJ2-1; D gene: TRBD2; CDR3 protein: CASSPRAGGHGYEQFF; CDR3 DNA: TGTGCCAGCTCACCACGAGCGGGGGGGCACGGGTACGAGCAGTTCTTC
V gene: TRBV9; clone size: .; J gene: TRBJ2-1; D gene: TRBD2; CDR3 protein: CASSVGLAGVTSYNEQFF; CDR3 DNA: TGTGCCAGCAGCGTAGGACTAGCGGGGGTGACCTCCTACAATGAGCAGTTCTTC
V gene: TRBV11-3; clone size: .; J gene: TRBJ2-7; D gene: .; CDR3 protein: CASSLAAVGSSYEQYF; CDR3 DNA: TGTGCCAGCAGCTTAGCGGCGGTCGGGAGCTCCTACGAGCAGTACTTC
V gene: TRBV29-1; clone size: .; J gene: TRBJ1-4; D gene: .; CDR3 protein: CSVEEGQGLSGKLFF; CDR3 DNA: TGCAGCGTTGAAGAGGGGCAGGGCCTGTCGGGAAAACTGTTTTTT
V gene: TRBV9; clone size: .; J gene: TRBJ2-7; D gene: TRBD2; CDR3 protein: CASSPGTSGYEQYF; CDR3 DNA: TGTGCCAGCAGCCCAGGGACTAGCGGCTACGAGCAGTACTTC
V gene: TRBV19; clone size: .; J gene: TRBJ1-1; D gene: TRBD1; CDR3 protein: CASSSTGDTEAFF; CDR3 DNA: TGTGCCAGTAGTTCTACAGGGGACACTGAAGCTTTCTTT
V gene: TRBV10-3; clone size: .; J gene: TRBJ2-2; D gene: TRBD2; CDR3 protein: CATRGRGDTGELFF; CDR3 DNA: TGTGCCACAAGAGGGCGGGGGGACACCGGGGAGCTGTTTTTT
V gene: TRBV5-4; clone size: .; J gene: TRBJ1-4; D gene: .; CDR3 protein: CASSFGQLNEKLFF; CDR3 DNA: TGTGCCAGCAGCTTTGGACAGCTAAATGAAAAACTGTTTTTT
V gene: TRBV12-5; clone size: .; J gene: TRBJ2-7; D gene: TRBD1; CDR3 protein: CASGPGTGSASEQYF; CDR3 DNA: TGTGCTAGTGGTCCCGGGACAGGGTCGGCCTCCGAGCAGTACTTC
V gene: TRBV10-3; clone size: .; J gene: TRBJ1-1; D gene: .; CDR3 protein: CAISDTGRKNTEAFF; CDR3 DNA: TGTGCCATCAGTGATACAGGGCGAAAAAACACTGAAGCTTTCTTT
V gene: TRBV5-4; clone size: .; J gene: TRBJ2-7; D gene: .; CDR3 protein: CASSSTRSYEQYF; CDR3 DNA: TGTGCCAGCAGCTCTACTAGATCCTACGAGCAGTACTTC
V gene: TRBV30; clone size: .; J gene: TRBJ1-2; D gene: .; CDR3 protein: CAWSVLDGYTF; CDR3 DNA: TGTGCCTGGAGTGTACTGGATGGCTACACCTTC
V gene: TRBV28; clone size: .; J gene: TRBJ2-5; D gene: TRBD2; CDR3 protein: CASTPGLARETQYF; CDR3 DNA: TGTGCCAGCACCCCGGGACTAGCGAGGGAGACCCAGTACTTC
V gene: TRBV2; clone size: .; J gene: TRBJ1-1; D gene: TRBD1; CDR3 protein: CASTPGQGAKGNTEAFF; CDR3 DNA: TGTGCCAGCACCCCGGGACAGGGGGCTAAAGGGAACACTGAAGCTTTCTTT
V gene: TRBV7-2; clone size: .; J gene: TRBJ1-2; D gene: .; CDR3 protein: CASSSGGVGGYTF; CDR3 DNA: TGTGCCAGCAGCTCTGGGGGCGTAGGTGGCTACACCTTC
V gene: TRBV3-1/TRBV3-2; clone size: .; J gene: TRBJ2-1; D gene: TRBD2; CDR3 protein: CASSQLASGSLDEQFF; CDR3 DNA: TGTGCCAGCAGCCAATTGGCTAGCGGGAGTCTCGATGAGCAGTTCTTC
V gene: TRBV9; clone size: .; J gene: TRBJ2-1; D gene: .; CDR3 protein: CASSAAGAHLNEQFF; CDR3 DNA: TGTGCCAGCAGCGCCGCGGGGGCCCATCTCAATGAGCAGTTCTTC
V gene: TRBV6-5; clone size: .; J gene: TRBJ1-5; D gene: TRBD1; CDR3 protein: CASSTRQGVNQPQHF; CDR3 DNA: TGTGCCAGCAGTACTCGACAGGGGGTAAATCAGCCCCAGCATTTT
V gene: TRBV5-1; clone size: .; J gene: TRBJ1-5; D gene: TRBD1; CDR3 protein: CASSAGTGDQPQHF; CDR3 DNA: TGCGCCAGCAGCGCCGGGACAGGGGACCAGCCCCAGCATTTT
V gene: TRBV12-3/TRBV12-4; clone size: .; J gene: TRBJ2-7; D gene: .; CDR3 protein: CASSLITGNEQYF; CDR3 DNA: TGTGCCAGCAGTTTGATTACTGGTAACGAGCAGTACTTC
V gene: TRBV6-1; clone size: .; J gene: TRBJ1-1; D gene: .; CDR3 protein: CASSDVGVNTEAFF; CDR3 DNA: TGTGCCAGCAGTGATGTGGGAGTGAACACTGAAGCTTTCTTT
V gene: TRBV5-5; clone size: .; J gene: TRBJ1-2; D gene: .; CDR3 protein: CASSLDPGGGGYTF; CDR3 DNA: TGTGCCAGCAGCTTGGATCCCGGGGGGGGTGGCTACACCTTC
V gene: TRBV30; clone size: once; J gene: TRBJ1-3; D gene: .; CDR3 protein: CAWSVRRSSGNTIYF; CDR3 DNA: TGTGCCTGGAGTGTACGGAGGAGCTCTGGAAACACCATATATTTT
V gene: TRBV14; clone size: .; J gene: TRBJ2-5; D gene: .; CDR3 protein: CASSHFRIQETQYF; CDR3 DNA: TGTGCCAGCAGCCACTTCAGGATCCAAGAGACCCAGTACTTC
V gene: TRBV4-1; clone size: once; J gene: TRBJ1-5; D gene: TRBD1; CDR3 protein: CASSQDLAGQAAYSNQPQHF; CDR3 DNA: TGCGCCAGCAGCCAAGACTTGGCCGGACAGGCAGCCTATAGCAATCAGCCCCAGCATTTT
V gene: TRBV24-1; clone size: .; J gene: TRBJ2-2; D gene: .; CDR3 protein: CATSDFGGKQNTGELFF; CDR3 DNA: TGTGCCACCAGTGATTTCGGAGGGAAGCAGAACACCGGGGAGCTGTTTTTT
V gene: TRBV5-5; clone size: .; J gene: TRBJ1-4; D gene: .; CDR3 protein: CASSSSSTGSEKLFF; CDR3 DNA: TGTGCCAGCAGCTCTTCCTCCACAGGAAGTGAAAAACTGTTTTTT
V gene: TRBV4-3; clone size: .; J gene: TRBJ1-4; D gene: TRBD1; CDR3 protein: CASSQDPVGAGGRTNEKLFF; CDR3 DNA: TGCGCCAGCAGCCAAGATCCTGTGGGGGCAGGGGGCCGTACTAATGAAAAACTGTTTTTT
V gene: TRBV12-3/TRBV12-4; clone size: .; J gene: TRBJ1-6; D gene: .; CDR3 protein: CASTLGGNSPLHF; CDR3 DNA: TGTGCCAGCACCCTCGGGGGGAATTCACCCCTCCACTTT
V gene: TRBV7-7; clone size: .; J gene: TRBJ2-5; D gene: .; CDR3 protein: CASSQGLPQTQYF; CDR3 DNA: TGTGCCAGCAGCCAAGGACTACCTCAGACCCAGTACTTC
V gene: TRBV19; clone size: few; J gene: TRBJ2-1; D gene: TRBD1; CDR3 protein: CASSIEGQGIYEQFF; CDR3 DNA: TGTGCCAGTAGTATAGAGGGACAGGGGATCTATGAGCAGTTCTTC
V gene: TRBV19; clone size: few; J gene: TRBJ1-5; D gene: .; CDR3 protein: CASEDSINQPQHF; CDR3 DNA: TGTGCCAGTGAGGACAGTATCAATCAGCCCCAGCATTTT
V gene: TRBV5-1; clone size: .; J gene: TRBJ2-2; D gene: .; CDR3 protein: CASSLDRSNTGELFF; CDR3 DNA: TGCGCCAGCAGCTTGGACAGGAGTAACACCGGGGAGCTGTTTTTT
V gene: TRBV11-1; clone size: .; J gene: TRBJ2-3; D gene: .; CDR3 protein: CASSLALPGSTDTQYF; CDR3 DNA: TGTGCCAGCAGCTTAGCGTTACCGGGTAGCACAGATACGCAGTATTTT
V gene: TRBV5-4; clone size: .; J gene: TRBJ2-5; D gene: TRBD1; CDR3 protein: CASSAGQVSETQYF; CDR3 DNA: TGTGCCAGCAGCGCAGGACAGGTTTCGGAGACCCAGTACTTC
V gene: TRBV6-5; clone size: few; J gene: TRBJ2-1; D gene: TRBD1; CDR3 protein: CASRQGYNEQFF; CDR3 DNA: TGTGCCAGCAGACAGGGGTACAATGAGCAGTTCTTC
V gene: TRBV7-8; clone size: .; J gene: TRBJ2-1; D gene: TRBD1; CDR3 protein: CASSLVGTVNEQFF; CDR3 DNA: TGTGCCAGCAGCTTAGTGGGGACAGTCAATGAGCAGTTCTTC
V gene: TRBV7-9; clone size: .; J gene: TRBJ1-2; D gene: .; CDR3 protein: CASSDPTGPYNYGYTF; CDR3 DNA: TGTGCCAGCAGCGACCCGACAGGACCCTATAACTATGGCTACACCTTC
V gene: TRBV10-3; clone size: once; J gene: TRBJ2-3; D gene: TRBD2; CDR3 protein: CAIKRLAGGSTDTQYF; CDR3 DNA: TGTGCCATCAAGAGACTAGCGGGGGGAAGCACAGATACGCAGTATTTT
V gene: TRBV3-1/TRBV3-2; clone size: .; J gene: TRBJ2-3; D gene: .; CDR3 protein: CASSLLDRDTQYF; CDR3 DNA: TGTGCCAGCAGCCTACTCGATCGGGATACGCAGTATTTT
V gene: TRBV6-5; clone size: .; J gene: TRBJ2-1; D gene: .; CDR3 protein: CASSYSYPSNEQFF; CDR3 DNA: TGTGCCAGCAGTTACTCATATCCCTCCAATGAGCAGTTCTTC
V gene: TRBV2; clone size: .; J gene: TRBJ1-2; D gene: .; CDR3 protein: CASSVVRSADYGYTF; CDR3 DNA: TGTGCCAGCAGTGTAGTTAGGAGCGCGGACTATGGCTACACCTTC
V gene: TRBV19; clone size: .; J gene: TRBJ1-5; D gene: TRBD1; CDR3 protein: CASSIGTGENQPQHF; CDR3 DNA: TGTGCCAGTAGTATAGGGACAGGGGAGAATCAGCCCCAGCATTTT
V gene: TRBV2; clone size: .; J gene: TRBJ1-3; D gene: .; CDR3 protein: CASGRTLRNTIYF; CDR3 DNA: TGTGCCAGCGGGAGGACTCTACGAAACACCATATATTTT
V gene: TRBV7-9; clone size: once; J gene: TRBJ1-4; D gene: .; CDR3 protein: CASSLGGESEKLFF; CDR3 DNA: TGTGCCAGCAGTCTAGGGGGGGAGAGTGAAAAACTGTTTTTT
V gene: TRBV7-2; clone size: .; J gene: TRBJ2-2; D gene: .; CDR3 protein: CASSFGGVNTGELFF; CDR3 DNA: TGTGCCAGCAGCTTCGGCGGGGTGAACACCGGGGAGCTGTTTTTT
V gene: TRBV6-5; clone size: once; J gene: TRBJ2-7; D gene: .; CDR3 protein: CASSKGVEQYF; CDR3 DNA: TGTGCCAGCAGTAAGGGAGTCGAGCAGTACTTC